Below, 24 T cell receptor beta chains from the same sample are listed, as sequenced in a study of monozygotic twins with inflammatory bowel disease. TCRdb re-called the 5' RACE reads; one entry per CDR3 protein, DNA not given. In all, the sample yields roughly 90,000 distinct CDR3 sequences. The sequenced sample consisted of blood. The receptor set was obtained from a human donor with ulcerative colitis or Crohn's disease, or a healthy co-twin of an affected twin (not recorded which).

The rearrangement joins TRBV5-1 to TRBJ2-5; lacking DNA, the TRBD1 call made by TCRdb goes unchecked. There are 14 residues in the CDR3. The germline CDR1 and CDR2 sequences are SGHRS and YFSETQ. The CDR3 protein is CASTSGPGQETQYF.

The CDR3 protein is CASRFQETQYF. The chain is built from TRBV11-2 and TRBJ2-5. Per germline, CDR1 SGHAT and CDR2 FQNNGV. This CDR3 has 11 amino acids.

The rearrangement uses TRBV5-1 and TRBJ2-2; the D call of TRBD2 rests on TCRdb alone, since no DNA is present to check it. CDR1 SGHRS and CDR2 YFSETQ come from the germline V gene. The CDR3 has 14 amino acids. CDR3 sequence: CASSLTSVTGELFF.

V is TRBV15 and J is TRBJ1-1; the TCRdb D gene call, TRBD1, has no DNA to confirm it. Germline-derived CDR1 and CDR2 are LNHNV and YYDKDF (reference sequence). The CDR3 loop spans 17 amino acids. This CDR3 is CATSRVVVLGENTEAFF.

V is TRBV12-3 or TRBV12-4 and J is TRBJ2-7; TCRdb's assignment of TRBD2 cannot be checked, as there is no DNA. The CDR3 contains 15 residues. The CDR3 here is CASSFQVPPAIEQYF.

The chain employs TRBV6-5 and TRBJ1-2; TCRdb calls TRBD1, which cannot be checked without DNA. CDR3 size: 15 residues. CDR1 is MNHEY and CDR2 is SVGAGI in the germline V gene. CDR3 in amino acids: CASSYLFDRVAGYTF.

The J gene is TRBJ1-1, the V gene TRBV6-2 or TRBV6-3; TCRdb designates TRBD1, a call that cannot be tested without DNA. Germline CDR1 MNHEY, CDR2 SVGEGT. The CDR3 has 17 residues. CDR3 protein: CASSYSGLGTVNTEAFF.

The V call is TRBV18, the J call TRBJ2-3; TCRdb returns TRBD1, unconfirmable since there is no DNA. Germline CDR1 and CDR2: KGHSH and LQKENI. This CDR3 is built from 16 residues. The CDR3 here is CASSPVWGGATDTQYF.

The chain's CDR3 is CATSDAGRNQETQYF. The rearrangement links TRBV24-1 to TRBJ2-5. The germline CDR1 and CDR2 sequences are KGHDR and SFDVKD. The CDR3 length is 15 residues.

The gene calls are TRBV11-2 and TRBJ2-3. The CDR3 is 13 residues long. Germline CDR1 SGHAT, CDR2 FQNNGV. This CDR3 reads CASMQAGTDTQYF. Based on the CDR3 plus reference TRBV11-2 and TRBJ2-3, the full variable domain is EAGVAQSPRYKIIEKRQSVAFWCNPISGHATLYWYQQILGQGPKLLIQFQNNGVVDDSQLPKDRFSAERLKGVDSTLKIQPAKLEDSAVYLCASMQAGTDTQYFGPGTRLTVL.

This chain links TRBV6-5 with TRBJ1-4; checking the TCRdb D call of TRBD1 is not possible without DNA. Germline assignment: CDR1 MNHEY and CDR2 SVGAGI. The CDR3 is 15 amino acids. This CDR3 is CASSLQGAHNEKLFF.

CDR3 residues: CASSLASGGGLNTEAFF. This chain links TRBV5-1 with TRBJ1-1; TCRdb outputs TRBD1, but without DNA this stays unchecked. The length of the CDR3 is 17 residues. The V gene's germline CDR1 is SGHRS and CDR2 YFSETQ.

The chain combines TRBV5-4 with TRBJ1-4; the D gene TCRdb calls, TRBD1, cannot be checked with no DNA. Germline-derived CDR1 and CDR2 are SGHNT and YYREEE (reference sequence). This CDR3 contains 15 residues. This chain's CDR3 is CASSWAGARGEKLFF.

The chain recombines TRBV12-3 or TRBV12-4 with TRBJ1-5; TCRdb's D call, TRBD1, is unchecked because there is no DNA. The CDR3 runs to 18 residues. The CDR3 reads CASSLGSSGGRSNQPQHF.

The chain combines TRBV4-2 with TRBJ2-5. The germline gives CDR1 LGHNA, CDR2 YNFKEQ. This CDR3 region has 13 residues. The CDR3 sequence: CASSQEFTETQYF.

The chain couples TRBV19 to TRBJ1-1. The germline V gene has CDR1 LNHDA and CDR2 SQIVND (reference sequence). This CDR3 is built from 14 residues. The CDR3: CASSMYGGNTEAFF.

The rearrangement links TRBV5-1 to TRBJ1-1; TCRdb reports TRBD1, a call that lacks DNA to check it against. The V gene's germline CDR1 is SGHRS and CDR2 YFSETQ. This CDR3 has 15 amino acids. CDR3 loop: CASSQGLTPNTEAFF.

The chain joins TRBV12-3 or TRBV12-4 to TRBJ2-1; there is no DNA to check the TCRdb D call of TRBD2. CDR3 length: 19 amino acids. The CDR3 loop reads CASSLAAWGTSGGRNEQFF.

V gene TRBV3-1 combines with J gene TRBJ1-1; TCRdb proposes TRBD1, but this gene call is untestable without DNA. The germline gives CDR1 LGHDT, CDR2 YNNKEL (reference sequence). This CDR3 has 14 residues. The CDR3 is CASKGQGIGTEAFF.

The V call is TRBV12-3 or TRBV12-4, the J call TRBJ1-2. This CDR3 has 11 residues. The CDR3 sequence is CASSLARTYTF.

This rearrangement joins TRBV5-4 to TRBJ2-7; the D call from TCRdb, TRBD1, cannot be confirmed without DNA. Germline loops: CDR1 SGHNT, CDR2 YYREEE (reference sequence). The CDR3 sequence is 16 residues long. CDR3 in amino acids: CASSFGGRLGSYEQYF.

The CDR3 loop reads CASSTSQGNTIYF. The V call is TRBV7-2, the J call TRBJ1-3. This CDR3 has 13 residues. CDR1 and CDR2 (germline): SGHTA, FQGNSA. The full variable domain, with the rest looked up from reference TRBV7-2 and TRBJ1-3, is GAGVSQSPSNKVTEKGKDVELRCDPISGHTALYWYRQSLGQGLEFLIYFQGNSAPDKSGLPSDRFSAERTGGSVSTLTIQRTQQEDSAVYLCASSTSQGNTIYFGEGSWLTVV.

This chain joins TRBV7-2 and TRBJ1-6; as DNA is missing, the TRBD1 call by TCRdb cannot be tested. The V gene's germline CDR1 is SGHTA and CDR2 FQGNSA. The CDR3 contains 14 residues. CDR3 region: CASSSGTEGSPLHF.

This chain joins TRBV5-1 and TRBJ1-3. This CDR3 has 17 residues. Germline V gives CDR1 SGHRS, CDR2 YFSETQ. The CDR3 sequence is CASSLTSYGVSGNTIYF.